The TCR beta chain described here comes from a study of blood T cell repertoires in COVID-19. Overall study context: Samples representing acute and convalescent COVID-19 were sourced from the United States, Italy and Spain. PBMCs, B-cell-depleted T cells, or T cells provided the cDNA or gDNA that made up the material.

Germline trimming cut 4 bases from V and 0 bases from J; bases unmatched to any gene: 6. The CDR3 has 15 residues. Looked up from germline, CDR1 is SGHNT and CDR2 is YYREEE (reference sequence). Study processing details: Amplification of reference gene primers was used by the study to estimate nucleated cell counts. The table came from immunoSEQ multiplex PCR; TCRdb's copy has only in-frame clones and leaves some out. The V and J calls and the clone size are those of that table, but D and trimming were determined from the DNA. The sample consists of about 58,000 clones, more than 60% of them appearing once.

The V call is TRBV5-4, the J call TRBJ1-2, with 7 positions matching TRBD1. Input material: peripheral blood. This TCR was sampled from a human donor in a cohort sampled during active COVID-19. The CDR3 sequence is CASSLETGTNYGYTF. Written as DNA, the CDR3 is TGTGCCAGCAGCCTCGAGACAGGGACTAACTATGGCTACACCTTC.